Listed below are T cell receptor beta chains from one sample, sequenced in a study of blood T cell repertoires in COVID-19. TCRdb's copy holds only in-frame clones and misses some; the assay was immunoSEQ multiplex PCR. The table includes some 56,000 clones, roughly 87% detected once. Input material: peripheral blood. These receptors were obtained from a woman aged 55 to 70 with COVID-19, enrolled during active disease. The CDR3 runs from the conserved cysteine through the conserved F or W. The D gene is left open where the match is weak. For some rows the clone size is stated as once, few or many, or as a class when expanded; others skip it.

V	D	J	size	DNA	CDR3
TRBV24-1	TRBD1	TRBJ2-5	NA	TGTGCCACCAGTGACCGGACAGGTTGGGCCTCGGAGACCCAGTACTTC	CATSDRTGWASETQYF
TRBV19	TRBD2	TRBJ2-1	NA	TGTGCCAGTAGACTAGCGGGAGGGAGTGAGCAGTTCTTC	CASRLAGGSEQFF
TRBV29-1	TRBD1	TRBJ1-2	NA	TGCAGCGTCTCGAATACCCCGGGACAGGGAGGGTCTCACTATGGCTACACCTTC	CSVSNTPGQGGSHYGYTF
TRBV27	NA	TRBJ2-6	few	TGTGCCAGCAGTTCAATCGGGTCTGGGGCCAACGTCCTGACTTTC	CASSSIGSGANVLTF
TRBV6-5	NA	TRBJ2-5	NA	TGTGCCAGCAGTTACAACAGAAAAGAGACCCAGTACTTC	CASSYNRKETQYF
TRBV9	NA	TRBJ1-4	NA	TGTGCCAGCAGCGTAGGGCCCCTGCATGAAAAACTGTTTTTT	CASSVGPLHEKLFF
TRBV6-1	NA	TRBJ2-5	NA	TGTGCCAGCAGTGAAATTCAGGGTGTAGGGACCCAGTACTTC	CASSEIQGVGTQYF
TRBV12-3/TRBV12-4	NA	TRBJ1-1	NA	TGTGCCAGCAGTCCGACAGGTGAAGCTTTCTTT	CASSPTGEAFF
TRBV6-5	TRBD2	TRBJ2-1	NA	TGTGCCAGCAGGGCTCTAGCGGGGGGCTACAATGAGCAGTTCTTC	CASRALAGGYNEQFF
TRBV2	NA	TRBJ2-1	NA	TGTGCCAGCAGGGAAGGGGCGGGCGGTAGCTCCTACAATGAGCAGTTCTTC	CASREGAGGSSYNEQFF
TRBV2	NA	TRBJ2-5	NA	TGTGCCAGCAAATGGGCCCCGACAGAGACCCAGTACTTC	CASKWAPTETQYF
TRBV27	TRBD1	TRBJ1-4	NA	TGTGCCAGCAGTACGCGACAGGGGGCAGGGGAAAAACTGTTTTTT	CASSTRQGAGEKLFF
TRBV9	TRBD1	TRBJ1-2	NA	TGTGCCAGCAGCCCGAGCCGGACAGGACCTGTATATGGCTACACCTTC	CASSPSRTGPVYGYTF
TRBV28	NA	TRBJ1-6	NA	TGTGCCAGCAGTACCCCCCCGAGCTCCTATAATTCACCCCTCCACTTT	CASSTPPSSYNSPLHF
TRBV27	NA	TRBJ1-1	NA	TGTGCCAGCAGTGCGGGACGGCGGAACACTGAAGCTTTCTTT	CASSAGRRNTEAFF
TRBV7-2	NA	TRBJ1-5	NA	TGTGCCAGCAGCTTAGGACTTAATGCTCAGCCCCAGCATTTT	CASSLGLNAQPQHF
TRBV11-2	NA	TRBJ2-1	NA	TGTGCCAGTGGCCAGGGATACACCTACAATGAGCAGTTCTTC	CASGQGYTYNEQFF
TRBV29-1	NA	TRBJ1-1	NA	TGCAGCGTTGAAGTAGGGACAAACACTGAAGCTTTCTTT	CSVEVGTNTEAFF
TRBV3-1/TRBV3-2	TRBD1	TRBJ1-2	NA	TGTGCCAGCAGCCGGGGACAGACGGTCAACTATGGCTACACCTTC	CASSRGQTVNYGYTF
TRBV19	TRBD2	TRBJ2-1	NA	TGTGCCAGTAGTTCGCCGAGAATAGGTCTAGCGGGAGTCGATGAGCAGTTCTTC	CASSSPRIGLAGVDEQFF
TRBV12-3/TRBV12-4	NA	TRBJ1-2	NA	TGTGCCAGCAGCACCCCGCTAATGGGCTACACCTTC	CASSTPLMGYTF
TRBV28	TRBD2	TRBJ2-7	NA	TGTGCCAGCAGTCCTCAGACTAGCGGGAGGAACGAGCAGTACTTC	CASSPQTSGRNEQYF
TRBV30	TRBD2	TRBJ2-1	NA	TGTGCCTGGAGTGGGACTAGCGGGGGGGCCGCAAATGACAATGAGCAGTTCTTC	CAWSGTSGGAANDNEQFF
TRBV24-1	NA	TRBJ2-5	NA	TGTGCCACCAGTGATTACAATGTCGAGACCCAGTACTTC	CATSDYNVETQYF
TRBV5-5	TRBD2	TRBJ2-3	NA	TGTGCCAGCAGCTTGGAGGGACTAGGCAACACCCGCACAGATACGCAGTATTTT	CASSLEGLGNTRTDTQYF
TRBV7-2	TRBD2	TRBJ2-4	NA	TGTGCCAGCAGCTTAGTTGTAGCGGGGGGTTTTTTGAACATTCAGTACTTC	CASSLVVAGGFLNIQYF
TRBV5-1	TRBD2	TRBJ2-2	NA	TGCGCCAGCAGCCCGGTAGCGGGGGCGGGCACCGGGGAGCTGTTTTTT	CASSPVAGAGTGELFF
TRBV2	NA	TRBJ2-2	NA	TGTGCCAGCAGAGGGGGATGGGCCGGGGAGCTGTTTTTT	CASRGGWAGELFF
TRBV24-1	NA	TRBJ2-2	NA	TGTGCCACCAGTGATCCCGCACGAGGGCCCACCGGGGAGCTGTTTTTT	CATSDPARGPTGELFF
TRBV19	NA	TRBJ1-5	NA	TGTGCAGCCCAGACGGGTCTGTATAGCAATCAGCCCCAGCATTTT	CAAQTGLYSNQPQHF
TRBV11-3	TRBD1	TRBJ2-1	NA	TGTGCCAGCAGCGTAAGGACAGGTAACTACAATGAGCAGTTCTTC	CASSVRTGNYNEQFF
TRBV6-2/TRBV6-3	TRBD2	TRBJ2-7	NA	TGTGCCAGCAGTTTCCCACCACTAGCGGGGGGCTCCTACGAGCAGTACTTC	CASSFPPLAGGSYEQYF
TRBV20-1	NA	TRBJ2-5	NA	TGCAGTGCTATACAAGAGACCCAGTACTTC	CSAIQETQYF
TRBV6-5	TRBD1	TRBJ2-7	NA	TGTGCCAGCAGCAAGACCGGACAGGGTGCCGAGCAGTACTTC	CASSKTGQGAEQYF
TRBV4-3	NA	TRBJ1-2	NA	TGCGCCAGCAGCCAATCTGTACGGTCCTATGGCTACACCTTC	CASSQSVRSYGYTF
TRBV9	TRBD1	TRBJ1-6	once	TGTGCCAGCAGCGCGGGACAGGGGTATTCACCCCTCCACTTT	CASSAGQGYSPLHF
TRBV7-6	TRBD1	TRBJ1-1	NA	TGTGCCAGCAGCTTAGCCGAGGGACAGGGGACGAACACTGAAGCTTTCTTT	CASSLAEGQGTNTEAFF
TRBV5-1	TRBD2	TRBJ2-1	NA	TGCGCCAGCAGTCCCGGGACTAGGGGTCGTTTTGATGAGCAGTTCTTC	CASSPGTRGRFDEQFF